One and the same sample provided the 30 T cell receptor beta chains below, sequenced in a study of PD-L1 blockade in urothelial cancer. Using immunoSEQ multiplex PCR, the repertoire was profiled, and TCRdb retains in-frame clones only, with some absent. This sample carries about 22,000 clones, around 90% of them seen once, and the ten largest clones take 11%. Time point specified: peripheral blood 6 weeks after treatment start. The input for sequencing was PBMCs, taken around atezolizumab (anti-PD-L1) treatment. The source is a woman aged 55-69 years with urothelial cancer.

V usage is TRBV5-1 and J usage is TRBJ1-2; D unclear. The germline CDR1 and CDR2 sequences are SGHRS and YFSETQ. This CDR3 region has 15 residues. Trimming shortened V by 5 bases and J by 4 bases, and 18 bases separated the two germline ends. The CDR3: CASSSGREAIYGYTF. The CDR3 coding sequence is TGCGCCAGCAGTTCCGGGAGGGAGGCGATCTATGGCTACACCTTC. The variable domain in full, with the rest retrieved from reference TRBV5-1 and TRBJ1-2, is KAGVTQTPRYLIKTRGQQVTLSCSPISGHRSVSWYQQTPGQGLQFLFEYFSETQRNKGNFPGRFSGRQFSNSRSEMNVSTLELGDSALYLCASSSGREAIYGYTFGSGTRLTVV.

J is TRBJ2-2 and V is TRBV4-1; TRBD2 aligns across 11 bases. Trimming removed 0 bases from V and 5 bases from J; junction bases left unmatched: 5. The germline gives CDR1 MGHRA, CDR2 YSYEKL. CDR3 length: 17 residues. This CDR3 reads CASSQEGLAGGTGELFF. The CDR3 coding sequence is TGCGCCAGCAGCCAAGAGGGGCTAGCGGGGGGTACCGGGGAGCTGTTTTTT.

The chain links TRBV12-5 to TRBJ2-1; TRBD2 matches at 8 bases. CDR3 length: 15 residues. V was pared by 5 bases and J by 4 bases, with 7 bases of the junction left unmatched. Germline V gives CDR1 LGHNT, CDR2 FRNRAP. The CDR3 DNA reads TGTGCTAGTGGTCCGGGGGTAGCGGGGTACAATGAGCAGTTCTTC. Protein product: CASGPGVAGYNEQFF.

The chain uses TRBV9 and TRBJ1-5; no clear D gene. With 0 bases removed from V and 0 bases from J, the gap between germline ends came to 7 bases. The germline V gene has CDR1 SGDLS and CDR2 YYNGEE. The CDR3 sequence is 15 residues long. DNA for the CDR3: TGTGCCAGCAGCGTAGGCGGAAATAGCAATCAGCCCCAGCATTTT. Its protein is CASSVGGNSNQPQHF.

The chain is built from TRBV5-1 and TRBJ2-5; tentatively, D is TRBD2 (5 bases). Trimming left V 1 base short and J 1 base short, with 11 bases between. The germline gives CDR1 SGHRS, CDR2 YFSETQ. The CDR3 is 15 residues long. In DNA form, the CDR3 reads TGCGCCAGCAGCTTGTGGAGCGGATTCCAAGAGACCCAGTACTTC. Translated: CASSLWSGFQETQYF.

The chain recombines TRBV10-3 with TRBJ2-2; a possible D gene is TRBD2 (6 bases). CDR1 and CDR2 from the germline V gene are ENHRY and SYGVKD. This CDR3 is built from 15 residues. Trimming removed 3 bases from V and 4 bases from J, with 12 bases in between. In DNA form, the CDR3 reads TGTGCCATCAGTGACGGGAGTACCCCCACCGGGGAGCTGTTTTTT. It codes for CAISDGSTPTGELFF.

The gene calls are TRBV2 and TRBJ1-6; possible D gene TRBD1, 6 bases. Germline CDR1 is SNHLY and CDR2 is FYNNEI. Between the trimmed V and J ends, which lost 2 bases and 10 bases, there was a span of 12 bases. There are 14 residues in the CDR3. The CDR3 sequence is CASSETRGRSPLHF. As DNA, the CDR3 is TGTGCCAGCAGTGAAACCAGGGGTCGGTCACCCCTCCACTTT.

The chain is built from TRBV10-3 and TRBJ1-5; TRBD1 aligns across 7 bases. The V and J ends lost 6 bases and 2 bases, in that order; junction bases with no gene match: 7. The CDR3 covers 15 residues. Germline V CDR1 and CDR2: ENHRY, SYGVKD. CDR3 sequence reads: CAISRQGEGNQPQHF. CDR3 DNA sequence: TGTGCCATCAGCCGACAGGGTGAAGGCAATCAGCCCCAGCATTTT.

The chain joins TRBV27 to TRBJ1-1, with D unresolved. Per the germline V gene, CDR1 is MNHEY and CDR2 is SMNVEV (reference sequence). The ends were cut back, 10 bases at V and 2 bases at J, with 14 bases in the middle. The CDR3 covers 13 residues. The CDR3 DNA sequence: TGTGCCACCTCGCGATACCGAAACACTGAAGCTTTCTTT. This gives the protein CATSRYRNTEAFF.

This clone was found once. This same CDR3 is encoded by further DNA sequences in the sample. The V and J genes are TRBV7-9 and TRBJ2-7, with D maybe TRBD1 (5 bases). The V and J ends lost 1 base and 3 bases respectively, with 13 bases between them. CDR1 SEHNR and CDR2 FQNEAQ come from the germline V gene (reference sequence). This CDR3 comprises 15 residues. CDR3 residues: CASSLVSGRVYEQYF. CDR3 bases: TGTGCCAGCAGCTTAGTTTCAGGCAGGGTCTACGAGCAGTACTTC. Full variable domain (missing parts from reference TRBV7-9 and TRBJ2-7): DTGVSQNPRHKITKRGQNVTFRCDPISEHNRLYWYRQTLGQGPEFLTYFQNEAQLEKSRLLSDRFSAERPKGSFSTLEIQRTEQGDSAMYLCASSLVSGRVYEQYFGPGTRLTVT.

This chain joins TRBV5-1 and TRBJ1-4; TRBD1 matches 9 bases. The V and J ends lost 7 bases and 8 bases, in that order; junction bases with no gene match: 12. This CDR3 is 15 amino acids long. Germline assignment: CDR1 SGHRS and CDR2 YFSETQ. In nucleotides, the CDR3 is TGCGCCAGCTATATTCTACCGGGACAGGGAGAAAAACTGTTTTTT. It specifies CASYILPGQGEKLFF.

The chain links TRBV7-9 to TRBJ2-2; 7 bases are shared with TRBD1. Per germline, CDR1 SEHNR and CDR2 FQNEAQ (reference sequence). This CDR3 has 15 amino acids. The ends lost 4 bases at V and 4 bases at J; junction bases unmatched: 6. The CDR3 spells CASSSYRGGTGELFF. The DNA of the CDR3 is TGTGCCAGCAGCTCGTACAGGGGTGGCACCGGGGAGCTGTTTTTT.

The chain combines TRBV7-2 with TRBJ2-5; possibly TRBD2 for D (6 bases). Germline values: CDR1 SGHTA, CDR2 FQGNSA. V dropped 5 bases and J dropped 3 bases, with 13 bases sitting between them. The CDR3 contains 14 residues. The CDR3 sequence is CASSGGRKEETQYF. The DNA of the CDR3 is TGTGCCAGCAGCGGGGGGAGGAAGGAAGAGACCCAGTACTTC. The full variable domain, in which reference TRBV7-2 and TRBJ2-5 provide the parts outside the CDR3, is GAGVSQSPSNKVTEKGKDVELRCDPISGHTALYWYRQSLGQGLEFLIYFQGNSAPDKSGLPSDRFSAERTGGSVSTLTIQRTQQEDSAVYLCASSGGRKEETQYFGPGTRLLVL.

CDR3 sequence (DNA): TGCGCCACCGACAGGGGACTCTCAGATACGCAGTATTTT. It is translated as CATDRGLSDTQYF. The genes are TRBV5-1 and TRBJ2-3, with 8 bases fitting TRBD1. The CDR3 is 13 residues long. J lost 4 bases, V lost 9 bases, and 7 bases had no gene match. CDR1 is SGHRS and CDR2 is YFSETQ in the germline V gene.

The gene calls are TRBV4-2 and TRBJ2-3; 8 nucleotides line up with TRBD2. V lost 1 base and J lost 2; bases outside the gene matches: 5. The CDR3 has 16 amino acids. Germline V CDR1 and CDR2: LGHNA, YNFKEQ. CDR3 DNA sequence: TGTGCCAGCAGCCAAGTCCTAGCGGGTTTCACAGATACGCAGTATTTT. This gives the protein CASSQVLAGFTDTQYF.

This CDR3 reads CASSLGTGEEKLFF. CDR3 in DNA: TGTGCCAGCAGTCTAGGGACAGGGGAGGAAAAACTGTTTTTT. The chain joins TRBV7-8 to TRBJ1-4, with 10 bases fitting TRBD1. Germline V gives CDR1 SGHVS, CDR2 FQNEAQ. V shed 6 bases, J shed 8 bases, and the junction held 6 bases outside the gene matches. The CDR3 is 14 amino acids.

The V gene is TRBV19, the J gene TRBJ2-7; D possibly corresponds to TRBD1 (5 bases). V lost 5 bases, J lost 1 base, and 15 bases lay in between. This CDR3 comprises 15 residues. Germline-derived CDR1 and CDR2 are LNHDA and SQIVND (reference sequence). In DNA, the CDR3 is TGTGCCAGTAGTCCGGCGGCAGGGTATTCCTACGAGCAGTACTTC. This codes for CASSPAAGYSYEQYF.

This chain connects TRBV27 to TRBJ2-7, with 9 positions matching TRBD2. The length of the CDR3 is 15 residues. The trim removed 4 bases at V and 6 bases at J, leaving 10 bases unmatched. Germline lookup yields CDR1 MNHEY and CDR2 SMNVEV (reference sequence). The CDR3 nucleotides are TGTGCCAGCAGTTCCATAGCGGGGGCCCCCTCCGAGCAGTACTTC. It yields the protein CASSSIAGAPSEQYF.

This sequence joins TRBV7-9 and TRBJ2-2; perhaps TRBD1 as D (5 bases). From germline, CDR1 is SEHNR and CDR2 FQNEAQ (reference sequence). V was shortened by 5 bases and J by 1 base, with 11 bases between the two germline ends. The CDR3 runs 15 residues. CDR3 residues: CASSLRGLNTGELFF. As DNA, the CDR3 is TGTGCCAGCAGCCTTAGGGGCTTGAACACCGGGGAGCTGTTTTTT. The whole variable domain, filled in from reference TRBV7-9 and TRBJ2-2, reads DTGVSQNPRHKITKRGQNVTFRCDPISEHNRLYWYRQTLGQGPEFLTYFQNEAQLEKSRLLSDRFSAERPKGSFSTLEIQRTEQGDSAMYLCASSLRGLNTGELFFGEGSRLTVL.

The chain recombines TRBV7-3 with TRBJ2-2; D possibly corresponds to TRBD2 (5 bases). Germline CDR1 reads SGHTA; CDR2 reads FQGTGA. The CDR3 sequence is 16 residues long. V was clipped by 5 bases and J by 4 bases, with 17 bases between them. CDR3 protein: CASSPSSLVRTGELFF. The CDR3 DNA reads as TGTGCCAGCAGCCCTAGCAGTTTAGTACGCACCGGGGAGCTGTTTTTT.

DNA for the CDR3: TGTGCCAGCAGTTACACAGAGGGAAACACCATATATTTT. Its protein is CASSYTEGNTIYF. The genes are TRBV6-6 and TRBJ1-3; no firm D call. Trimming removed 2 bases from V and 4 bases from J, with 6 bases in between. Germline V gene data show CDR1 as MNHNY and CDR2 as SVGAGI (reference sequence). This CDR3 has 13 amino acids.

This chain connects TRBV6-4 to TRBJ2-3, with 9 bases fitting TRBD2. This CDR3 spans 16 amino acids. Germline V gene lookup returns CDR1 MRHNA and CDR2 SNTAGT. V was pared by 2 bases and J by 4 bases, with 7 bases of the junction left unmatched. CDR3 amino acids: CASSDPAGGHADTQYF. The CDR3 DNA reads as TGTGCCAGCAGTGACCCTGCGGGGGGGCATGCAGATACGCAGTATTTT.

V usage is TRBV15 and J usage is TRBJ2-1; 8 bases match TRBD1. The CDR3 is 14 residues long. The V segment lost 11 bases and the J segment 3 bases; nucleotides outside the gene matches: 9. Per germline, CDR1 LNHNV and CDR2 YYDKDF (reference sequence). The CDR3 loop reads CASAVGQGYNEQFF. The CDR3 nucleotides read TGTGCCTCAGCGGTCGGACAGGGCTACAATGAGCAGTTCTTC.

The V gene is TRBV6-1, the J gene TRBJ2-7; 11 positions agree with TRBD2. CDR1 is MNHNS and CDR2 is SASEGT in the germline V gene. The CDR3 has 15 residues. Losses at the gene ends were 4 bases for V and 2 bases for J; bases not matched to a gene: 4. CDR3 nucleotides: TGTGCCAGCAGTGTTTCGACTAGCGGGACCTACGAGCAGTACTTC. Translation gives CASSVSTSGTYEQYF.

The rearrangement joins TRBV9 to TRBJ2-3; 10 nucleotides align to TRBD1. V lost 6 bases, J lost 5 bases, and 6 bases stayed unmatched. Germline loops: CDR1 SGDLS, CDR2 YYNGEE. This CDR3 has 14 amino acids. The CDR3 region has the DNA TGTGCCAGCAAGTCCGGACAGGGGGGAGATACGCAGTATTTT. Translating it yields CASKSGQGGDTQYF. Drawing the rest from reference TRBV9 and TRBJ2-3, the complete variable domain is DSGVTQTPKHLITATGQRVTLRCSPRSGDLSVYWYQQSLDQGLQFLIQYYNGEERAKGNILERFSAQQFPDLHSELNLSSLELGDSALYFCASKSGQGGDTQYFGPGTRLTVL.

The chain has TRBV5-1 and TRBJ2-2; no clear D gene. This CDR3 has 13 amino acids. The V end lost 4 bases, the J end lost 5 bases, and 9 bases lay between the germline ends. Germline V gene lookup returns CDR1 SGHRS and CDR2 YFSETQ. The DNA for the CDR3 is TGCGCCAGCAGCAAGACGGGTACCGGGGAGCTGTTTTTT. Protein: CASSKTGTGELFF.

The rearrangement uses TRBV2 and TRBJ2-1; the match to TRBD1 covers 11 bases. The germline gives CDR1 SNHLY, CDR2 FYNNEI. The trim removed 5 bases at V and 9 bases at J, leaving 3 bases unmatched. This CDR3 has 13 residues. The CDR3 loop reads CASSKDRGREQFF. CDR3 sequence (DNA): TGTGCCAGCAGTAAGGACAGGGGGCGTGAGCAGTTCTTC.

This clone has only a few counts. This rearrangement joins TRBV2 to TRBJ1-1; D gene unclear. The CDR3 consists of 11 residues. V lost 5 bases and J 2 bases, leaving 3 bases between the germline ends. CDR1 SNHLY and CDR2 FYNNEI come from the germline V gene. The CDR3 reads CASSSNTEAFF. In DNA, the CDR3 is TGTGCCAGCAGTTCAAACACTGAAGCTTTCTTT.

This sequence joins TRBV29-1 and TRBJ2-3; D remains unclear. This CDR3 region has 14 residues. V lost 4 bases and J lost 0, with 11 bases in between. The germline gives CDR1 SQVTM, CDR2 ANQGSEA. CDR3 loop: CSVGALRSTDTQYF. The CDR3 nucleotides read TGCAGCGTTGGGGCGTTACGGAGCACAGATACGCAGTATTTT.

This clone has only one observation. This chain uses TRBV20-1 with TRBJ2-7; 8 positions match TRBD1. Germline-derived CDR1 and CDR2 are DFQATT and SNEGSKA (reference sequence). The CDR3 is 11 residues long. DNA of the CDR3: TGCAGAATGGGACAGGCCTACGAGCAGTACTTC. Translating gives CRMGQAYEQYF.